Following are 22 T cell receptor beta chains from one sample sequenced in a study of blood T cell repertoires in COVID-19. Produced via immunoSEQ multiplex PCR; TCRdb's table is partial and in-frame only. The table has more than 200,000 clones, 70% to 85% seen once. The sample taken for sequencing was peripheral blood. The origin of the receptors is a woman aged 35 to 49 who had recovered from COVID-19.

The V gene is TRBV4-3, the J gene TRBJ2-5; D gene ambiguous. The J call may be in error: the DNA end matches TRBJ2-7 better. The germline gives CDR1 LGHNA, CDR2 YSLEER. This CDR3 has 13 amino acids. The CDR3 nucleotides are TGCGCCAGCAGCCAAGACCGGAGCTACGAGCAGTACTTC. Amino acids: CASSQDRSYEQYF.

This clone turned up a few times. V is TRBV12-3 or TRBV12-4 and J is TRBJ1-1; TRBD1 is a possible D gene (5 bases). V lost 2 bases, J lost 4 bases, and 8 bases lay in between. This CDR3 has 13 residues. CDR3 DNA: TGTGCCAGCAGTTTAAGTACAGGCACTGAAGCTTTCTTT. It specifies CASSLSTGTEAFF.

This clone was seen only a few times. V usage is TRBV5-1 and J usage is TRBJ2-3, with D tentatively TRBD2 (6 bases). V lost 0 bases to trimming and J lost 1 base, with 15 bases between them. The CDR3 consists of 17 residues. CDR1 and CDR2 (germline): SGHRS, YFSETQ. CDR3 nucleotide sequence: TGCGCCAGCAGCTTGGCCGGGGCGGCTAGCGGCACAGATACGCAGTATTTT. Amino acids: CASSLAGAASGTDTQYF.

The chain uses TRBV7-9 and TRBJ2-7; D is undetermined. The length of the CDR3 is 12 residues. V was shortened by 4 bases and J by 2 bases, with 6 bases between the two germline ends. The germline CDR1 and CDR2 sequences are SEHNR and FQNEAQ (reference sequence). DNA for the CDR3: TGTGCCAGCAGCTCCCTCCCCTACGAGCAGTACTTC. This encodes CASSSLPYEQYF.

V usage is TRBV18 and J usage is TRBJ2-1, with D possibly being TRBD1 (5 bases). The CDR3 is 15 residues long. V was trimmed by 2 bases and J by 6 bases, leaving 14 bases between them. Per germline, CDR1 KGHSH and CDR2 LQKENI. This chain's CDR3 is CASSPGATSTNEQFF. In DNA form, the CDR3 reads TGTGCCAGCTCACCAGGGGCAACCTCTACCAATGAGCAGTTCTTC. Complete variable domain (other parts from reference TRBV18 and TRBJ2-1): NAGVMQNPRHLVRRRGQEARLRCSPMKGHSHVYWYRQLPEEGLKFMVYLQKENIIDESGMPKERFSAEFPKEGPSILRIQQVVRGDSAAYFCASSPGATSTNEQFFGPGTRLTVL.

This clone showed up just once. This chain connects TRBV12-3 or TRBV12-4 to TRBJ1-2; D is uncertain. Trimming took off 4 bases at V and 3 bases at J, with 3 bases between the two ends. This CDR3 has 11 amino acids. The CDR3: CASSSDYGYTF. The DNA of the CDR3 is TGTGCCAGCAGTTCGGACTATGGCTACACCTTC.

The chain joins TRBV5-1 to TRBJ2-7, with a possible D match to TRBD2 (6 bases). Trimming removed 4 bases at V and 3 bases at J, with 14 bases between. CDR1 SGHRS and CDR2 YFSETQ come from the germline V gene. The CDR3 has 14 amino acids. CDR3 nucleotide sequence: TGCGCCAGCAGCAAGGGACCGGGAGTCTACGAGCAGTACTTC. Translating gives CASSKGPGVYEQYF.

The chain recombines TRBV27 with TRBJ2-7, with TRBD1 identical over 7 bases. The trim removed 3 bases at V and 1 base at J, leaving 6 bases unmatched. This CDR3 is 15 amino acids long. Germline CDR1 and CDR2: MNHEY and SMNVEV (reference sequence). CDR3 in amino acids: CASSFNTGQSYEQYF. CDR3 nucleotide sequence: TGTGCCAGCAGTTTCAACACGGGACAGTCCTACGAGCAGTACTTC.

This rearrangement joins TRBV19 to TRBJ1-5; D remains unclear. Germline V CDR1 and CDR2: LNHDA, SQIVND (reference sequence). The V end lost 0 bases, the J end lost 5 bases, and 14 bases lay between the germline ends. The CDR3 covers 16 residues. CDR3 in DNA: TGTGCCAGTAGTATAGAGAACAGCGGTCGGGATCAGCCCCAGCATTTT. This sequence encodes CASSIENSGRDQPQHF.

CDR3 nucleotide sequence: TGTGCCAGCAGTTTATGGTCAGGGCCTGAGCAGTTCTTC. Translated, it gives CASSLWSGPEQFF. This chain links TRBV28 with TRBJ2-1; tentative D call: TRBD1 (5 bases). The length of the CDR3 is 13 residues. Germline values: CDR1 MDHEN, CDR2 SYDVKM. The V end lost 0 bases, the J end lost 9 bases, and 9 bases lay between the germline ends.

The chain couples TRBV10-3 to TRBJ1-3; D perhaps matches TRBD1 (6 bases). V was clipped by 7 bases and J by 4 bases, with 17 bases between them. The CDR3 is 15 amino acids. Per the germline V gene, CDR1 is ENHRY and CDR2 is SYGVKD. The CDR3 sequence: CAITSSGQSGNTIYF. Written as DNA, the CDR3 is TGTGCCATCACCTCATCCGGACAGTCGGGAAACACCATATATTTT.

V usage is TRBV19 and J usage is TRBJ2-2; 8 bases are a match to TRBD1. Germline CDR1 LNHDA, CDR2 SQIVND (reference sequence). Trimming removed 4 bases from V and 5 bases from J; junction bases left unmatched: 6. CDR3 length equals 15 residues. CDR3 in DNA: TGTGCCAGTAGTACCCGGACAGGGCGGACCGGGGAGCTGTTTTTT. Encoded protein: CASSTRTGRTGELFF.

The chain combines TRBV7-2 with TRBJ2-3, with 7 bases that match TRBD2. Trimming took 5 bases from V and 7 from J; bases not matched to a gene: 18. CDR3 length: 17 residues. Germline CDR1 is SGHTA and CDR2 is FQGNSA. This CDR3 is CASSPPGGGGNLHTQYF. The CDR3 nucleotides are TGTGCCAGCAGCCCACCGGGTGGGGGGGGAAACCTACATACGCAGTATTTT.

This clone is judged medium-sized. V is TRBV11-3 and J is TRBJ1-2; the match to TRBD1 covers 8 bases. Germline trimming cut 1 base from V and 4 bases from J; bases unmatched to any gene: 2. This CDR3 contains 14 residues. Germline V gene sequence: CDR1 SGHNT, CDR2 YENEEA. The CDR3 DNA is TGTGCCAGCAGCTTAGGGACAGGGCTCTATGGCTACACCTTC. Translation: CASSLGTGLYGYTF.

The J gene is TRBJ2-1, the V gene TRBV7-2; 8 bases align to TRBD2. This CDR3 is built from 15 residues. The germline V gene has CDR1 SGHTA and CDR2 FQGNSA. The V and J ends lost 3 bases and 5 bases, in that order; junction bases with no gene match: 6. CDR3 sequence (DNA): TGTGCCAGCAGCTTCGGCGGGGGGTATAACAATGAGCAGTTCTTC. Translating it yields CASSFGGGYNNEQFF. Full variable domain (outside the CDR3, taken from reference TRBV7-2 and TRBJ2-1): GAGVSQSPSNKVTEKGKDVELRCDPISGHTALYWYRQSLGQGLEFLIYFQGNSAPDKSGLPSDRFSAERTGGSVSTLTIQRTQQEDSAVYLCASSFGGGYNNEQFFGPGTRLTVL.

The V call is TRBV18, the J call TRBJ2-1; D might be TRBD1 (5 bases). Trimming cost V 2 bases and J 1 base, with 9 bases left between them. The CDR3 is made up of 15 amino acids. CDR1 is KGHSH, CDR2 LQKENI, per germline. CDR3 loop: CASSPGSGSYNEQFF. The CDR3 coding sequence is TGTGCCAGCTCACCAGGGTCAGGGTCCTACAATGAGCAGTTCTTC.

In DNA form, the CDR3 reads TGTGCCAGTAGTATAGATGGGTCGGCTAGCTGGAGCACAGATACGCAGTATTTT. Translating gives CASSIDGSASWSTDTQYF. V and J are TRBV19 and TRBJ2-3, with a possible D match to TRBD2 (5 bases). The CDR3 is 18 amino acids. V was clipped by 0 bases and J by 0 bases, with 16 bases between them. The germline CDR1 and CDR2 sequences are LNHDA and SQIVND (reference sequence).

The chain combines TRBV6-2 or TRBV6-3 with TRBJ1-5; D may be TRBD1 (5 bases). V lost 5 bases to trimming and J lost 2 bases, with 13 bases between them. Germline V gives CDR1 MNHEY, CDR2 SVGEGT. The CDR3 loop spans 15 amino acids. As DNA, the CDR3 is TGTGCCAGCAGTACCCAGGGAAGGGGCAATCAGCCCCAGCATTTT. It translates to CASSTQGRGNQPQHF.

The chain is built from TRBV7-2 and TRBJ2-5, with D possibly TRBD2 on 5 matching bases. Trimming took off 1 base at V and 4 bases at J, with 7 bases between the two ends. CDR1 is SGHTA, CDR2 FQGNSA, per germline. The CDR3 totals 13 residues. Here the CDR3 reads CASSLDRGETQYF. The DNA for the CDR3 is TGTGCCAGCAGCTTAGATCGGGGAGAGACCCAGTACTTC. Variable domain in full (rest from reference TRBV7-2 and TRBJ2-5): GAGVSQSPSNKVTEKGKDVELRCDPISGHTALYWYRQSLGQGLEFLIYFQGNSAPDKSGLPSDRFSAERTGGSVSTLTIQRTQQEDSAVYLCASSLDRGETQYFGPGTRLLVL.

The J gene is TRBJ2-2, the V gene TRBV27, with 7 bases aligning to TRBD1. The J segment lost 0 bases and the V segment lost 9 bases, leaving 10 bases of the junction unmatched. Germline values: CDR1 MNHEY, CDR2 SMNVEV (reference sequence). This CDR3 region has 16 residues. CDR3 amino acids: CASTMLDRSNTGELFF. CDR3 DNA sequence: TGTGCCAGTACAATGTTGGACAGGTCGAACACCGGGGAGCTGTTTTTT.

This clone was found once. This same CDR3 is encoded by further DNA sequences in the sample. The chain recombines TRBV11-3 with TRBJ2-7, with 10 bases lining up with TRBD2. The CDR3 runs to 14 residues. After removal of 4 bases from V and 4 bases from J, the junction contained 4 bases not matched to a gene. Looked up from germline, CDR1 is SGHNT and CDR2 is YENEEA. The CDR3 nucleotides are TGTGCCAGCAGCTCAATAGCGGGGGGTTACGAGCAGTACTTC. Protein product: CASSSIAGGYEQYF.

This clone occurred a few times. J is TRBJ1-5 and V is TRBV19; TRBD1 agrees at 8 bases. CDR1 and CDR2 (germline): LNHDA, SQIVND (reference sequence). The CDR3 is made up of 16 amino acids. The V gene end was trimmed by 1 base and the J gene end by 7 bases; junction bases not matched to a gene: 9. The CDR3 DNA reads TGTGCCAGTAGTATAGGGGGCAGGGGGCTGGGGCAGCCCCAGCATTTT. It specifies CASSIGGRGLGQPQHF.